The T cell receptor beta chain described here comes from a study of PD-1 blockade in classical Hodgkin lymphoma. Points from the study as a whole: By C4D1 there was a significant rise in CD4+ TCR diversity but not in CD8+ TCR diversity. Complete responders had baseline diversity similar to newly diagnosed patients. Newly diagnosed patients had baseline TCR diversity that was reportedly lower than that of healthy donors.

As for this clone: Antigen: not known.

CDR3 length: 14 amino acids. Per germline, CDR1 LNHDA and CDR2 SQIVND (reference sequence). V shed 5 bases and J shed 15 bases, with 23 bases lying between them. Regarding time point: cycle 4 day 1 (C4D1), after more than five weeks of nivolumab. Relapse after autologous stem cell transplantation occurred in every patient, and brentuximab vedotin exposure varied. TCRdb keeps only in-frame clones here, not all; method: immunoSEQ multiplex PCR. The sample carries about 25,000 clones, 70% to 80% recorded once. V is TRBV19 and J is TRBJ1-3; D possibly corresponds to TRBD1 (6 bases). The sequence came from a human donor with classical Hodgkin lymphoma. Sequenced here: peripheral blood mononuclear cells (PBMCs), sampled before the fourth cycle of nivolumab. CDR3 bases: TGTGCCAGTAGTTTGGGACACACTATTAACTGGAGATATTTT. Translated, it gives CASSLGHTINWRYF.